This TCR beta chain was sequenced during a study of T cell responses to AZD1222 COVID-19 vaccine. The assay was immunoSEQ multiplex PCR, and TCRdb's table has in-frame clones only and misses some. The data hold approximately 110,000 clones, with roughly nine tenths observed a single time. CDR3 length: 15 amino acids. Deletions cut 3 bases from V and 6 bases from J, with 12 bases between. The germline CDR1 and CDR2 sequences are MNHNY and SVGAGI (reference sequence). Source: peripheral blood, taken 28 days after the second AZD1222 dose. The J gene is TRBJ1-6, the V gene TRBV6-6; D is undetermined. The TCR comes from an adult who received the AZD1222 COVID-19 vaccine. This CDR3 reads CASSYRELSNSPLHF. DNA of the CDR3: TGTGCCAGCAGTTATAGAGAGCTCTCTAATTCACCCCTCCACTTT.